One sample yielded the 29 T cell receptor beta chains listed below, sequenced in a study of vaccination effects on CD4 cells after COVID-19. Antigens for these TCRs are unknown. Profiling relied on immunoSEQ multiplex PCR, and the TCRdb table lists in-frame clones only, not all of them. This table holds approximately 57,000 clones, around 84% found once. Once cultured for approximately eleven days, the cells underwent separation to obtain CD4+ T cells. It was two doses of either the BNT162b2 or mRNA-1273 vaccine that participants received. This sample comprised CD4+ T cells from PBMCs cultured without peptide, obtained after COVID-19 vaccination. The source is a human donor who received a COVID-19 vaccine.

This chain connects TRBV30 to TRBJ1-1; TRBD1 agrees at 7 bases. V lost 0 bases to trimming and J lost 3 bases; unmatched junction nucleotides: 4. CDR3 length: 14 amino acids. CDR1 GTSNPN and CDR2 SVGIG come from the germline V gene (reference sequence). The CDR3 DNA reads as TGTGCCTGGAGTGTACCAGGGGGGGACACTGAAGCTTTCTTT. Residues: CAWSVPGGDTEAFF.

The V and J genes are TRBV7-2 and TRBJ1-1; 7 nucleotides match TRBD1. The J segment lost 0 bases and the V segment lost 6 bases, leaving 4 bases of the junction unmatched. Germline V gives CDR1 SGHTA, CDR2 FQGNSA. The CDR3 extends over 14 amino acids. CDR3 region: CASSLDRLNTEAFF. In DNA, the CDR3 is TGTGCCAGCAGTTTGGACAGGTTGAACACTGAAGCTTTCTTT.

The chain employs TRBV9 and TRBJ2-7; D is undetermined. The CDR3 runs to 15 residues. Per germline, CDR1 SGDLS and CDR2 YYNGEE. Trimming removed 3 bases from V and 0 bases from J, with 13 bases in between. The CDR3: CASSEVGYSSYEQYF. The CDR3 bases are TGTGCCAGCAGCGAGGTGGGCTATAGCTCCTACGAGCAGTACTTC.

This rearrangement joins TRBV28 to TRBJ2-3; no firm D call. The germline V and J ends were trimmed by 6 bases and 4 bases, with 14 bases remaining between them. The CDR3 spans 14 residues. The V gene's germline CDR1 is MDHEN and CDR2 SYDVKM. The CDR3 region has the DNA TGTGCCAGCAGAACTATCCGGAGCGCAGATACGCAGTATTTT. Protein sequence: CASRTIRSADTQYF.

This chain links TRBV28 with TRBJ2-2, with no clear D. V lost 2 bases, J lost 4 bases, and 11 bases lay in between. Germline assignment: CDR1 MDHEN and CDR2 SYDVKM. This CDR3 contains 15 residues. CDR3 residues: CASSLADRSTGELFF. The CDR3 coding sequence is TGTGCCAGCAGTTTAGCGGACCGATCCACCGGGGAGCTGTTTTTT.

The chain recombines TRBV5-1 with TRBJ2-7; D call uncertain. The CDR3 runs 12 residues. CDR1 SGHRS and CDR2 YFSETQ come from the germline V gene. Between the trimmed V and J ends, which lost 0 bases and 3 bases, there was a span of 4 bases. CDR3 sequence (DNA): TGCGCCAGCAGCTTGGGGGACTACGAGCAGTACTTC. Its protein product is CASSLGDYEQYF.

This clone showed up just a few times. V gene TRBV6-5 combines with J gene TRBJ1-6, with D possibly being TRBD1 (5 bases). Between the trimmed V and J ends, which lost 6 bases and 5 bases, there was a span of 14 bases. This CDR3 comprises 15 residues. The germline gives CDR1 MNHEY, CDR2 SVGAGI. The CDR3 DNA is TGTGCCAGCAGGATCCGGGGGGACGATAATTCACCCCTCCACTTT. Translation: CASRIRGDDNSPLHF.

The chain employs TRBV25-1 and TRBJ1-2, with TRBD1 identical over 7 bases. Germline CDR1 and CDR2: MGHDK and SYGVNS. J lost 4 bases, V lost 8 bases, and 4 bases had no gene match. The CDR3 totals 12 residues. This chain's CDR3 is CASGDRAYGYTF. The CDR3, as DNA: TGTGCCAGCGGCGACAGGGCCTATGGCTACACCTTC.

The chain employs TRBV6-2 or TRBV6-3 and TRBJ1-5; maybe TRBD1 (5 bases). CDR1 and CDR2 from the germline V gene are MNHEY and SVGEGT. Trimming removed 5 bases from V and 11 bases from J, with 13 bases in between. The CDR3 length is 12 residues. The CDR3 loop is CASSSGLRAQHF. Written as DNA, the CDR3 is TGTGCCAGCAGTAGTGGTCTCAGGGCCCAGCATTTT.

The rearrangement uses TRBV6-1 and TRBJ1-1, with D possibly matching TRBD1 (6 bases). The CDR3 totals 13 residues. Germline-derived CDR1 and CDR2 are MNHNS and SASEGT. The V end was cut by 2 bases, the J end by 9 bases, with 13 bases between. The CDR3 DNA reads as TGTGCCAGCAGTGAAACGGACAGTTTGAAAGCTTTCTTT. It specifies CASSETDSLKAFF.

The chain links TRBV21-1 to TRBJ2-5; TRBD2 is taken as the D call from the table, unchecked against the DNA. TRBV21-1 represents a pseudogene. CDR3 length: 23 residues. CDR3 in DNA: TGTGCCAGCAGCAGATCAGGGGCCCATAAAGCGGGAGGGCCGGTTATTTGTGGAGAGACCCAGTACTTC. It translates to CASSRSGAHKAGGPVICGETQYF.

This clone was found once. This rearrangement joins TRBV4-3 to TRBJ2-3, with D uncertain. Germline CDR1 reads LGHNA; CDR2 reads YSLEER. This CDR3 has 14 amino acids. The V end was cut by 2 bases, the J end by 0 bases, with 6 bases between. The DNA for the CDR3 is TGCGCCAGCAGCCAATCCCCTAGCACAGATACGCAGTATTTT. Protein sequence: CASSQSPSTDTQYF.

The chain uses TRBV11-3 and TRBJ2-2; 8 bases line up with TRBD1. In germline, CDR1 is SGHNT, CDR2 YENEEA. Trimming took 1 base from V and 6 from J; bases not matched to a gene: 1. The CDR3 sequence is 14 residues long. CDR3 amino acids: CASSLGTGSGELFF. The CDR3 DNA reads TGTGCCAGCAGCTTAGGGACAGGGTCCGGGGAGCTGTTTTTT.

This clone turned up a few times. V gene TRBV10-3 combines with J gene TRBJ2-1; tentative D call: TRBD1 (6 bases). V lost 0 bases, J lost 6 bases, and 18 bases lay in between. From germline, CDR1 is ENHRY and CDR2 SYGVKD. This CDR3 has 17 amino acids. In DNA form, the CDR3 reads TGTGCCATCAGTGAGTCCGTGGCGGCAGGGGCCTTCAATGAGCAGTTCTTC. Protein product: CAISESVAAGAFNEQFF.

The chain has TRBV7-2 and TRBJ2-1, with 7 bases fitting TRBD1. V gave up 5 bases and J gave up 9 bases; unmatched junction bases: 7. The CDR3 sequence is 13 residues long. The germline CDR1 and CDR2 sequences are SGHTA and FQGNSA. The CDR3: CASSPDRVREQFF. The DNA of the CDR3 is TGTGCCAGCAGCCCAGACAGGGTCCGTGAGCAGTTCTTC.

CDR3 in DNA: TGTGCCAGCAGCGGAACAGGGTCCTCTGGAAACACCATATATTTT. It specifies CASSGTGSSGNTIYF. The rearrangement joins TRBV9 to TRBJ1-3, with a tentative D call TRBD1 (6 bases). The CDR3 runs 15 residues. Trimming cost V 3 bases and J 0 bases, with 10 bases left between them. The germline V gene encodes CDR1 SGDLS and CDR2 YYNGEE. The variable domain in full, completed from reference TRBV9 and TRBJ1-3, reads DSGVTQTPKHLITATGQRVTLRCSPRSGDLSVYWYQQSLDQGLQFLIQYYNGEERAKGNILERFSAQQFPDLHSELNLSSLELGDSALYFCASSGTGSSGNTIYFGEGSWLTVV.

In its sample, this clone was seen once. This chain uses TRBV3-1 (or the pseudogene TRBV3-2) with TRBJ1-1; possible D gene TRBD1, 6 bases. V shed 7 bases and J shed 1 base, with 10 bases lying between them. CDR3 length: 13 amino acids. Germline lookup yields CDR1 LGHDT and CDR2 YNNKEL (reference sequence). The CDR3 protein is CASTDRRNTEAFF. CDR3 in DNA: TGTGCCAGCACGGACAGAAGGAACACTGAAGCTTTCTTT.

V gene TRBV30 combines with J gene TRBJ2-5; possibly TRBD2 for D (5 bases). V lost 5 bases and J lost 9, with 13 bases in between. CDR1 is GTSNPN, CDR2 SVGIG, per germline (reference sequence). The CDR3 spans 11 residues. CDR3 in amino acids: CAWAEGRAQYF. The CDR3 bases are TGTGCCTGGGCAGAAGGGCGGGCCCAGTACTTC.

V is TRBV19 and J is TRBJ1-1; D uncertain. V lost 3 bases and J lost 7, with 15 bases in between. There are 14 residues in the CDR3. Germline CDR1 reads LNHDA; CDR2 reads SQIVND (reference sequence). The CDR3 region has the DNA TGTGCCAGTAGTATTGGACCTGGGGTTTTTGAAGCTTTCTTT. Translation gives CASSIGPGVFEAFF.

The V and J genes are TRBV12-5 and TRBJ2-7, with TRBD1 matching over 10 bases. This CDR3 region has 16 residues. V gave up 2 bases and J gave up 2 bases; unmatched junction bases: 6. The germline gives CDR1 LGHNT, CDR2 FRNRAP. The CDR3 DNA sequence: TGTGCTAGTGGTTTGCCCCCGGGACAGGGGCCCTACGAGCAGTACTTC. Protein product: CASGLPPGQGPYEQYF.

The genes are TRBV5-1 and TRBJ1-2, with D perhaps TRBD1 (6 bases). The germline V and J ends were trimmed by 5 bases and 6 bases, with 17 bases remaining between them. The CDR3 has 14 residues. The germline gives CDR1 SGHRS, CDR2 YFSETQ. The CDR3 DNA reads as TGCGCCAGCAGACCGTCCGGGGGGCCGGATGGCTACACCTTC. Translated: CASRPSGGPDGYTF.

CDR3 DNA sequence: TGTGCCAGCAGAGGCGGGACTAGCAATCAGCCCCAGCATTTT. Its protein is CASRGGTSNQPQHF. V and J are TRBV6-5 and TRBJ1-5, with D perhaps TRBD1 (5 bases). Germline CDR1 is MNHEY and CDR2 is SVGAGI. CDR3 length: 14 residues. V was pared by 6 bases and J by 0 bases, with 9 bases between.

The chain has TRBV6-5 and TRBJ1-2, with 8 bases identical to TRBD1. The trim removed 5 bases at V and 2 bases at J, leaving 4 bases unmatched. The CDR3 runs 14 residues. CDR1 MNHEY and CDR2 SVGAGI come from the germline V gene. DNA of the CDR3: TGTGCCAGCAGTACGACAGGGGCCAACTATGGCTACACCTTC. Translated: CASSTTGANYGYTF.

This rearrangement joins TRBV5-1 to TRBJ2-5; D uncertain. Trimming cost V 1 base and J 1 base, with 5 bases left between them. The germline gives CDR1 SGHRS, CDR2 YFSETQ. There are 13 residues in the CDR3. The CDR3 DNA is TGCGCCAGCAGCTTGCGGGCCCAAGAGACCCAGTACTTC. It yields the protein CASSLRAQETQYF.

There are a few counts of this clone. This rearrangement joins TRBV9 to TRBJ1-2, with D unclear. CDR3 length equals 15 residues. V lost 5 bases to trimming and J lost 1 base, with 15 bases between them. Germline V CDR1 and CDR2: SGDLS, YYNGEE. CDR3 DNA sequence: TGTGCCAGCAGTACTACCCCGGGTATTAACTATGGCTACACCTTC. Residues: CASSTTPGINYGYTF.

The genes are TRBV4-2 and TRBJ2-1; TRBD2 matches at 8 bases. V shed 4 bases and J 0 bases; nucleotides not matched to a gene: 5. The CDR3 consists of 16 residues. Germline CDR1 and CDR2: LGHNA and YNFKEQ. The CDR3 DNA sequence: TGTGCCAGCAGCCTAGTTAGCGGGACCTCCTACAATGAGCAGTTCTTC. Translated, it gives CASSLVSGTSYNEQFF.

This clone was counted a few times. The chain uses TRBV2 and TRBJ1-5; TRBD1 agrees at 7 bases. The length of the CDR3 is 17 residues. Per germline, CDR1 SNHLY and CDR2 FYNNEI. The J segment lost 0 bases and the V segment lost 5 bases, leaving 10 bases of the junction unmatched. CDR3 DNA: TGTGCCAGCAGTCCCCGGGACAGAGGACTTAGCAATCAGCCCCAGCATTTT. It yields the protein CASSPRDRGLSNQPQHF.

This chain joins TRBV5-8 and TRBJ1-2; no clear D. V lost 2 bases to trimming and J lost 0 bases, with 5 bases between them. The CDR3 is 13 amino acids. Germline-derived CDR1 and CDR2 are SGHTS and YDEGEE. CDR3 amino acids: CASSFTANYGYTF. The CDR3 coding sequence is TGTGCCAGCAGCTTTACAGCTAACTATGGCTACACCTTC. Combining the CDR3 with reference TRBV5-8 and TRBJ1-2 gives the whole variable domain EAGVTQSPTHLIKTRGQQATLRCSPISGHTSVYWYQQALGLGLQFLLWYDEGEERNRGNFPPRFSGRQFPNYSSELNVNALELEDSALYLCASSFTANYGYTFGSGTRLTVV.

J is TRBJ2-7 and V is TRBV7-2; TRBD2 agrees at 7 bases. The J segment lost 5 bases and the V segment lost 1 base, leaving 5 bases of the junction unmatched. This CDR3 comprises 14 residues. In germline, CDR1 is SGHTA, CDR2 FQGNSA. CDR3 amino acids: CASSLVGGQNEQYF. Here the CDR3 DNA reads TGTGCCAGCAGCTTAGTGGGAGGGCAGAACGAGCAGTACTTC.